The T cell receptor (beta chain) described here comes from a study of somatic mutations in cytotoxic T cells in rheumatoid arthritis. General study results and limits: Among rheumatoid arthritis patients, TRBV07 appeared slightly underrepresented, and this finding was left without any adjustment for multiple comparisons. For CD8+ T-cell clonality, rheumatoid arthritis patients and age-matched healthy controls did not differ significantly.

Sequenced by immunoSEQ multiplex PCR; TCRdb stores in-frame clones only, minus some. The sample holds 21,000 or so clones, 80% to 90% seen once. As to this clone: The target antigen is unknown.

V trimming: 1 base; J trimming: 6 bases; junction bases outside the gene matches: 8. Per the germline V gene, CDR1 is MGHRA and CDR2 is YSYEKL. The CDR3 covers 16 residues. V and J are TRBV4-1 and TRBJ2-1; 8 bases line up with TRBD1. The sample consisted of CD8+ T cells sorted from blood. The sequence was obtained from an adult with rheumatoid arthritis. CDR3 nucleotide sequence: TGCGCCAGCAGCCAAGGAAGACAGGGGACTTTCAATGAGCAGTTCTTC. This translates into CASSQGRQGTFNEQFF.